The 9 T cell receptor beta chains in this list originate from one sample, sequenced in a study of T-cell reconstitution after alpha-beta-depleted transplantation in children. Preparing the TCRbeta library involved the use of unique molecular identifiers. TCRdb reanalysed the PCR reads using MiXCR and keeps one entry per CDR3 protein. This table has tens of thousands of distinct CDR3 sequences, around 50% appearing once. The material sequenced was peripheral blood, taken before TCRalphabeta/CD19-depleted stem cell transplant. The receptors originated from a boy under three years old with SCID, due to receive a stem cell transplant.

This chain connects TRBV20-1 to TRBJ1-6; D gene uncertain. The V and J ends lost 0 bases and 0 bases respectively, with 12 bases between them. CDR1 DFQATT and CDR2 SNEGSKA come from the germline V gene (reference sequence). The CDR3 extends over 17 amino acids. As DNA, the CDR3 is TGCAGTGCTAGAGATCGTGTCCGGGGCTCCTATAATTCACCCCTCCACTTT. Amino acids: CSARDRVRGSYNSPLHF.

This clonotype has at least ten counts. The chain couples TRBV6-4 to TRBJ2-2; perhaps D is TRBD1 or TRBD2 (5 bases each). The length of the CDR3 is 13 residues. Germline V gene lookup returns CDR1 MRHNA and CDR2 SNTAGT. The V end lost 10 bases, the J end lost 6 bases, and 15 bases lay between the germline ends. Here the CDR3 reads CATSLGTAGELFF. The CDR3 DNA follows: TGTGCCACCAGCCTTGGGACGGCCGGGGAGCTGTTTTTT.

This clonotype was seen more than once but under ten times. This chain links TRBV3-1 with TRBJ2-5; D may be TRBD2 (7 bases). This CDR3 is built from 15 residues. Trimming cost V 2 bases and J 5 bases, with 15 bases left between them. Germline assignment: CDR1 LGHDT and CDR2 YNNKEL (reference sequence). CDR3 protein: CASSQSWGGAETQYF. CDR3 DNA: TGTGCCAGCAGCCAATCGTGGGGGGGCGCGGAGACCCAGTACTTC.

This chain links TRBV5-1 with TRBJ2-7, with a possible D match to TRBD1 (6 bases). V was pared by 0 bases and J by 0 bases, with 13 bases between. CDR3 length: 16 amino acids. The germline CDR1 and CDR2 sequences are SGHRS and YFSETQ. The CDR3 DNA reads as TGCGCCAGCAGCTTGGCCTCGACAGGTCTCTCCTACGAGCAGTACTTC. Protein: CASSLASTGLSYEQYF.

The chain employs TRBV7-9 and TRBJ2-5, with unresolved D. CDR3 size: 13 residues. V was pared by 3 bases and J by 2 bases, with 7 bases between. The germline V gene has CDR1 SEHNR and CDR2 FQNEAQ (reference sequence). This chain's CDR3 is CASSFIPQETQYF. CDR3 coding DNA: TGTGCCAGCAGCTTTATACCACAAGAGACCCAGTACTTC.

This chain joins TRBV6-1 and TRBJ2-5; 10 bases line up with TRBD2. J was trimmed by 2 bases and V by 3 bases; bases with no gene match: 6. Germline lookup yields CDR1 MNHNS and CDR2 SASEGT. This CDR3 is built from 16 residues. The CDR3 coding sequence is TGTGCCAGCAGTGACGGGTTTAGCGGGGGGCAAGAGACCCAGTACTTC. The encoded protein is CASSDGFSGGQETQYF.

This clonotype was seen ten or more times. The gene calls are TRBV20-1 and TRBJ2-1; D is perhaps TRBD1 or TRBD2 (5 bases each). CDR1 is DFQATT, CDR2 SNEGSKA, per germline (reference sequence). Between the trimmed V and J ends, which lost 0 bases and 10 bases, there was a span of 16 bases. This CDR3 is built from 14 residues. DNA for the CDR3: TGCAGTGCTAGAGATGTCACTAGTTGGGGGGAGCAGTTCTTC. Translation gives CSARDVTSWGEQFF.

This clonotype has more than one count but fewer than ten. The gene calls are TRBV6-5 and TRBJ1-5; D perhaps matches TRBD1 (5 bases). V gave up 6 bases and J gave up 0 bases, with 12 bases separating them. CDR1 is MNHEY and CDR2 is SVGAGI in the germline V gene. The CDR3 has 15 residues. The chain's CDR3 is CASRRQGYSNQPQHF. CDR3 nucleotide sequence: TGTGCCAGCAGACGTCAGGGCTATAGCAATCAGCCCCAGCATTTT.

This clonotype has just one count. V gene TRBV7-6 combines with J gene TRBJ1-1; unclear D gene. Germline loops: CDR1 SGHVS, CDR2 FNYEAQ. The CDR3 length is 13 residues. The ends were cut back, 2 bases at V and 2 bases at J, with 6 bases in the middle. In DNA, the CDR3 is TGTGCCAGCAGCTTAAGCCAAAACACTGAAGCTTTCTTT. Its protein product is CASSLSQNTEAFF.